The clone carrying this T cell receptor beta chain was observed once. As yet, its antigen is unknown. Germline CDR1 is MNHNY and CDR2 is SVGAGI (reference sequence). This CDR3 has 14 amino acids. Between the trimmed V and J ends, which lost 1 base and 6 bases, there was a span of 12 bases. This sample is part of a study of T cell therapy after organ transplantation. Study context: Short-term post-therapy blood was drawn 4 to 8 weeks after therapy ended.

As for time point: 4-8 weeks after completion of therapy. Repertoires were generated with immunoSEQ multiplex PCR, while TCRdb's copy carries only in-frame clones and drops some. Of approximately 20,000 clones in the sample, roughly four fifths were seen once. The source of this sequence is a human patient who had received a solid organ transplant and had CMV disease. Some T cells may be the graft donor's. The sample here was CD8+ T cells from blood, taken after autologous CMV-specific T cell therapy. This chain uses TRBV6-6 with TRBJ1-1; D is possibly TRBD1 (5 bases). The CDR3 DNA reads TGTGCCAGCAGTTACTTCGGGACCGGGGCTGAAGCTTTCTTT. It codes for CASSYFGTGAEAFF.